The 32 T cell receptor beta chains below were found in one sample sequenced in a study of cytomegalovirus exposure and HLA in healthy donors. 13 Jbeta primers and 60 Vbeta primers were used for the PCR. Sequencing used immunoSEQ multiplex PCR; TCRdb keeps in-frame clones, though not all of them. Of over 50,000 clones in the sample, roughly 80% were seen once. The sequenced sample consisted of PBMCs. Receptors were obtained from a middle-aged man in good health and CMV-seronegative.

The CDR3 region is CASRSPGQSDTQYF. DNA of the CDR3: TGTGCCAGCAGAAGTCCGGGACAGTCAGATACGCAGTATTTT. The chain recombines TRBV28 with TRBJ2-3; 7 bases are shared with TRBD1. CDR3 length: 14 amino acids. The V gene end was trimmed by 6 bases and the J gene end by 4 bases; junction bases not matched to a gene: 7. Germline CDR1 is MDHEN and CDR2 is SYDVKM.

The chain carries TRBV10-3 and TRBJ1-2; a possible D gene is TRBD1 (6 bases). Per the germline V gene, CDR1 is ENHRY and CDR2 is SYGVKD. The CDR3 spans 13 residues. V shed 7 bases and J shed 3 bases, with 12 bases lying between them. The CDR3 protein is CAITLTGDYGYTF. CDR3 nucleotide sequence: TGTGCCATCACTCTGACAGGAGACTATGGCTACACCTTC.

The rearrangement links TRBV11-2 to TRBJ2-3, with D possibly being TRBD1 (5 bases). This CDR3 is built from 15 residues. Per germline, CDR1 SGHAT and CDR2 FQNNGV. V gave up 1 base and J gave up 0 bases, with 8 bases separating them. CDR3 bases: TGTGCCAGCAGCTTAGCGTGGGGCAGCACAGATACGCAGTATTTT. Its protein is CASSLAWGSTDTQYF.

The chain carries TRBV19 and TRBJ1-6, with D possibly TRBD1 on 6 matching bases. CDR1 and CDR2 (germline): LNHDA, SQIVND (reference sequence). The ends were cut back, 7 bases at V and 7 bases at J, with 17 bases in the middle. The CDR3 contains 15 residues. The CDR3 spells CASTRGGQENSPLHF. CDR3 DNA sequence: TGTGCCAGTACCAGGGGAGGGCAGGAAAATTCACCCCTCCACTTT. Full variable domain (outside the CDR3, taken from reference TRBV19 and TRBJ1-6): DGGITQSPKYLFRKEGQNVTLSCEQNLNHDAMYWYRQDPGQGLRLIYYSQIVNDFQKGDIAEGYSVSREKKESFPLTVTSAQKNPTAFYLCASTRGGQENSPLHFGNGTRLTVT.

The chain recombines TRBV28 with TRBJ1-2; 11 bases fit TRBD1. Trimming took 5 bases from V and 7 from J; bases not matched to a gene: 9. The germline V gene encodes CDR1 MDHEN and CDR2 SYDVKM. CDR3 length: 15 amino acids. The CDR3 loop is CASSRTGGVYSGYTF. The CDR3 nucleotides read TGTGCCAGCAGTCGGACAGGGGGCGTTTATTCTGGCTACACCTTC.

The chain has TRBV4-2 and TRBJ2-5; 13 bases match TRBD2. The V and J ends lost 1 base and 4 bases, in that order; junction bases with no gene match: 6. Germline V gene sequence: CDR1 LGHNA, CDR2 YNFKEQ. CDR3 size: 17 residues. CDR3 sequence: CASSQAGLAGVGETQYF. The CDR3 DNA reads TGTGCCAGCAGCCAAGCTGGACTAGCGGGGGTAGGAGAGACCCAGTACTTC.

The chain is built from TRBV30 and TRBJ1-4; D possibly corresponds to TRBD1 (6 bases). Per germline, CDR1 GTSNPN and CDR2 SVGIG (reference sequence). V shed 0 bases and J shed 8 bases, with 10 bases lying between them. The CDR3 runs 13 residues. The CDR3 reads CAWSVRGSEKLFF. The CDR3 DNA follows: TGTGCCTGGAGTGTCAGGGGATCGGAAAAACTGTTTTTT.

CDR3: CASSLRLAGNNEQFF. Here the CDR3 DNA reads TGCGCCAGCAGCTTGAGACTAGCGGGAAACAATGAGCAGTTCTTC. The genes are TRBV5-1 and TRBJ2-1, with 11 bases identical to TRBD2. CDR1 and CDR2 (germline): SGHRS, YFSETQ. V lost 1 base, J lost 5 bases, and 2 bases stayed unmatched. This CDR3 is 15 amino acids long.

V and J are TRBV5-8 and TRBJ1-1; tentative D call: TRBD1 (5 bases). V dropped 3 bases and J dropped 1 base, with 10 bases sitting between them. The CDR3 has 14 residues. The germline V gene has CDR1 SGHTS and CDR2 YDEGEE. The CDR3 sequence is CASSWGSRNTEAFF. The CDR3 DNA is TGTGCCAGCAGCTGGGGCAGTCGGAACACTGAAGCTTTCTTT. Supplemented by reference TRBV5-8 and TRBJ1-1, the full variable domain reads EAGVTQSPTHLIKTRGQQATLRCSPISGHTSVYWYQQALGLGLQFLLWYDEGEERNRGNFPPRFSGRQFPNYSSELNVNALELEDSALYLCASSWGSRNTEAFFGQGTRLTVV.

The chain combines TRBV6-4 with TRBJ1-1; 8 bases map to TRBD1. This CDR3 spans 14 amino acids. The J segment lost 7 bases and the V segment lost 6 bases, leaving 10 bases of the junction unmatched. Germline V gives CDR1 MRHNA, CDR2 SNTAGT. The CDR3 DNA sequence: TGTGCCAGCAGGGATAGACAGGGGTTGGGTGAAGCTTTCTTT. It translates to CASRDRQGLGEAFF.

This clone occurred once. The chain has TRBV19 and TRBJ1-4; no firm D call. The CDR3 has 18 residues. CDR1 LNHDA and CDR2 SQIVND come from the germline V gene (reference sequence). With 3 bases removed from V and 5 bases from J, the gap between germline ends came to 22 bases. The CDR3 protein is CASSMVGPLPHLNEKLFF. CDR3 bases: TGTGCCAGTAGTATGGTGGGCCCGCTCCCCCACCTGAATGAAAAACTGTTTTTT. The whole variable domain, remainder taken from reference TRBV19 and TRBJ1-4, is DGGITQSPKYLFRKEGQNVTLSCEQNLNHDAMYWYRQDPGQGLRLIYYSQIVNDFQKGDIAEGYSVSREKKESFPLTVTSAQKNPTAFYLCASSMVGPLPHLNEKLFFGSGTQLSVL.

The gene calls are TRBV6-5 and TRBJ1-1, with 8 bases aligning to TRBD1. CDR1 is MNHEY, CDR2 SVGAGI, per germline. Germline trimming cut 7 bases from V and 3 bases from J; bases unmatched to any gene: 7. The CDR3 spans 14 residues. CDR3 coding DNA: TGTGCCAGCAACAAGGACAGGGCGGACACTGAAGCTTTCTTT. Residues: CASNKDRADTEAFF.

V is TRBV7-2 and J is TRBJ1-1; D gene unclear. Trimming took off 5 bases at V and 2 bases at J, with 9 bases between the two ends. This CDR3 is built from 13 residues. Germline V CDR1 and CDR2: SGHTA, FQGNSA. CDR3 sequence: CASSPRHNTEAFF. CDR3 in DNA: TGTGCCAGCAGCCCGCGACATAACACTGAAGCTTTCTTT.

CDR3 nucleotides: TGTGCCAGCAGTTTGGGACAGATCTTCTACGAGCAGTACTTC. It translates to CASSLGQIFYEQYF. The chain carries TRBV6-6 and TRBJ2-7, with TRBD1 matching over 7 bases. Germline CDR1 is MNHNY and CDR2 is SVGAGI (reference sequence). Germline trimming cut 4 bases from V and 3 bases from J; bases unmatched to any gene: 6. This CDR3 comprises 14 residues.

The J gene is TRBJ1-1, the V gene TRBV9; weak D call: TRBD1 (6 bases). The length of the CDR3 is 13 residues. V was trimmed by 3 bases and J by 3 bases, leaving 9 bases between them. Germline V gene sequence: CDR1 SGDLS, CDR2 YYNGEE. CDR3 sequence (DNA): TGTGCCAGCAGCGGAACAGGGTACACTGAAGCTTTCTTT. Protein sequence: CASSGTGYTEAFF. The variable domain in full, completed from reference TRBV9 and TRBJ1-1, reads DSGVTQTPKHLITATGQRVTLRCSPRSGDLSVYWYQQSLDQGLQFLIQYYNGEERAKGNILERFSAQQFPDLHSELNLSSLELGDSALYFCASSGTGYTEAFFGQGTRLTVV.

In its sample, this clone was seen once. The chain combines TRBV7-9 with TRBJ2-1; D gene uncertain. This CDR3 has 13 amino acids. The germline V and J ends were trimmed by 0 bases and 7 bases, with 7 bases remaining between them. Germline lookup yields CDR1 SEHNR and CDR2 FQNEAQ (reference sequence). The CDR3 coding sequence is TGTGCCAGCAGCTTAGCCCCTTCTAATGAGCAGTTCTTC. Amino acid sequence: CASSLAPSNEQFF. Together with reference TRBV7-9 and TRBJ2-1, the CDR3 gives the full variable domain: DTGVSQNPRHKITKRGQNVTFRCDPISEHNRLYWYRQTLGQGPEFLTYFQNEAQLEKSRLLSDRFSAERPKGSFSTLEIQRTEQGDSAMYLCASSLAPSNEQFFGPGTRLTVL.

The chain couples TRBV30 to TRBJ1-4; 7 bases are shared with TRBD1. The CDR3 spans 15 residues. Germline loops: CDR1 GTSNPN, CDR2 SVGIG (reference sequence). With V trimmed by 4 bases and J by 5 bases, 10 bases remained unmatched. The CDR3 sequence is CAWNFMGQTNEKLFF. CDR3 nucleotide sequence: TGTGCCTGGAACTTTATGGGACAGACCAATGAAAAACTGTTTTTT.

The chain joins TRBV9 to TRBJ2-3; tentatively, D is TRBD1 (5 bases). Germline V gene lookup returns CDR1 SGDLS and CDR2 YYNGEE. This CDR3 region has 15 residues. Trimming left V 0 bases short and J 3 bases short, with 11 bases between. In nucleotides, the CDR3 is TGTGCCAGCAGCGTAGGGGGCGAAAAAACAGATACGCAGTATTTT. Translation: CASSVGGEKTDTQYF.

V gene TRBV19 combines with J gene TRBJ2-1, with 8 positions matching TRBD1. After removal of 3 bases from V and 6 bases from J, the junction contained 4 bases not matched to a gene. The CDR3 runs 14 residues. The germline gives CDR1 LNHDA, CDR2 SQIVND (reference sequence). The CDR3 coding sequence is TGTGCCAGTAGTATCCAGGGGGCGGCCAATGAGCAGTTCTTC. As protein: CASSIQGAANEQFF.

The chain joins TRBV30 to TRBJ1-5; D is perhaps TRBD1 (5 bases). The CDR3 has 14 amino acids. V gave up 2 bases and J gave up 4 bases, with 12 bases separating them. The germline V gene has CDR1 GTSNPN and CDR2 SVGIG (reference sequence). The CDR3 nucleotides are TGTGCCTGGAGTCCTGGGGGGGGGAATCAGCCCCAGCATTTT. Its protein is CAWSPGGGNQPQHF. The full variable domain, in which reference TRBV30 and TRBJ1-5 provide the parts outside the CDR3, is SQTIHQWPATLVQPVGSPLSLECTVEGTSNPNLYWYRQAAGRGLQLLFYSVGIGQISSEVPQNLSASRPQDRQFILSSKKLLLSDSGFYLCAWSPGGGNQPQHFGDGTRLSIL.

This CDR3 is CASSFQGRTEAFF. CDR3 coding DNA: TGTGCCAGCAGCTTCCAGGGTAGGACTGAAGCTTTCTTT. The chain is built from TRBV5-4 and TRBJ1-1, with D perhaps TRBD1 (5 bases). Germline lookup yields CDR1 SGHNT and CDR2 YYREEE (reference sequence). There are 13 residues in the CDR3. V was shortened by 2 bases and J by 5 bases, with 10 bases between the two germline ends.

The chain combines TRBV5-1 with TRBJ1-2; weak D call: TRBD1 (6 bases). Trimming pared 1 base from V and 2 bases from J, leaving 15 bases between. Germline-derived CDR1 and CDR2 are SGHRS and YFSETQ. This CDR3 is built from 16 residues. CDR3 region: CASSLPGQTSNYGYTF. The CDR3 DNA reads TGCGCCAGCAGCTTGCCGGGACAAACATCCAACTATGGCTACACCTTC.

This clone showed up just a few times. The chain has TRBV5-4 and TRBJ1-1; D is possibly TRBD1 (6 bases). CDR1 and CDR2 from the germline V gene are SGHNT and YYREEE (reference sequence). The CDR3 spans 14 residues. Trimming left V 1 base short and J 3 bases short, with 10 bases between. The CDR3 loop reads CASSLTGMDTEAFF. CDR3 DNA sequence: TGTGCCAGCAGCTTGACAGGGATGGACACTGAAGCTTTCTTT.

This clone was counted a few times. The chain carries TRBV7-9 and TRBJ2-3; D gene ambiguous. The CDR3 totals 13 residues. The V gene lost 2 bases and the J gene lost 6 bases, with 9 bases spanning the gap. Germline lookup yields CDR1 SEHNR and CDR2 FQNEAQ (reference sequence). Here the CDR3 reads CASSLLLKDTQYF. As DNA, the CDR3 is TGTGCCAGCAGCTTACTATTGAAGGATACGCAGTATTTT.

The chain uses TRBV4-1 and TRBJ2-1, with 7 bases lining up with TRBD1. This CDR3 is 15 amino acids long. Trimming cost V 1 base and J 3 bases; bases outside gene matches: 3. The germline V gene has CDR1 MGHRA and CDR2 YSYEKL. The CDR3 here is CASSQGDRDYNEQFF. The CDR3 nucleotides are TGCGCCAGCAGCCAAGGCGACAGGGACTACAATGAGCAGTTCTTC.

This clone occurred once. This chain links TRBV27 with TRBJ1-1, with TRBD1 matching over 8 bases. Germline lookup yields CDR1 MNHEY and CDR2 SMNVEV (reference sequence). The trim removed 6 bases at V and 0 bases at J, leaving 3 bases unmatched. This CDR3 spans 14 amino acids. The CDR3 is CASRGQAMNTEAFF. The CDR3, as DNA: TGTGCCAGCAGGGGACAGGCGATGAACACTGAAGCTTTCTTT.

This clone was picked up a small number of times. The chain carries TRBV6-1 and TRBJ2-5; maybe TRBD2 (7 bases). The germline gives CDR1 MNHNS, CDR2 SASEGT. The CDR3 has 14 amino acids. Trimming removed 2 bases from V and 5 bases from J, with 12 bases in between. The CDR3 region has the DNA TGTGCCAGCAGTGAACGGGGGGCCCGCGAGACCCAGTACTTC. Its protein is CASSERGARETQYF.

CDR3 DNA: TGCGCCAGCAGCCTCACCGGGACAGGAGAATGGGGCTACACCTTC. Translation gives CASSLTGTGEWGYTF. The chain couples TRBV5-1 to TRBJ1-2; 8 bases line up with TRBD1. Trimming took 4 bases from V and 8 from J; bases not matched to a gene: 13. This CDR3 spans 15 amino acids. The germline V gene has CDR1 SGHRS and CDR2 YFSETQ. The complete variable domain, with remaining parts taken from reference TRBV5-1 and TRBJ1-2, reads KAGVTQTPRYLIKTRGQQVTLSCSPISGHRSVSWYQQTPGQGLQFLFEYFSETQRNKGNFPGRFSGRQFSNSRSEMNVSTLELGDSALYLCASSLTGTGEWGYTFGSGTRLTVV.

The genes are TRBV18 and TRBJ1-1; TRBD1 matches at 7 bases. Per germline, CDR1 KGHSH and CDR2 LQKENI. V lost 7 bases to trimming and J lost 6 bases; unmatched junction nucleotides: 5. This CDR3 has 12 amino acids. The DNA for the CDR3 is TGTGCCAGCTGCCAGGGGGGCTCTGAAGCTTTCTTT. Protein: CASCQGGSEAFF.

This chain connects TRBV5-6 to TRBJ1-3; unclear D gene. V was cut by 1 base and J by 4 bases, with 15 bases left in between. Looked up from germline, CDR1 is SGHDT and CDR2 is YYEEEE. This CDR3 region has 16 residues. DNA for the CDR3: TGTGCCAGCAGCTTGTATCGGGAACCCTTAGGAAACACCATATATTTT. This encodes CASSLYREPLGNTIYF.

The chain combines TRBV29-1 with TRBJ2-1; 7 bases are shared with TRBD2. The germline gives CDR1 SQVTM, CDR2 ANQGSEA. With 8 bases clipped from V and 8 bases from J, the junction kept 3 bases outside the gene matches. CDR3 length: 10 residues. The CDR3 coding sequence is TGCAGCCACCGGGGGGATGAGCAGTTCTTC. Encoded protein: CSHRGDEQFF.

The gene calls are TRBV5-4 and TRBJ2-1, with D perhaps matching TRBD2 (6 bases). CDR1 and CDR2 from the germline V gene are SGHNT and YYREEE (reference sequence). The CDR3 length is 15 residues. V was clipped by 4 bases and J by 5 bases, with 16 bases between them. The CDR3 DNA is TGTGCCAGCAGCGCAGCCGGGACTTTGAACAATGAGCAGTTCTTC. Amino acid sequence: CASSAAGTLNNEQFF.